This entry lists 27 T cell receptor beta chains sequenced from one sample in a study of T-cell reconstitution after alpha-beta-depleted transplantation in children. This sample's TCRbeta library carried unique molecular identifier barcodes. TCRdb independently ran MiXCR on the PCR reads; one entry per CDR3 protein. Counted here are about 350,000 distinct CDR3 sequences, roughly 17% occurring once; the ten biggest clones make up roughly 41%. The sample consisted of PBMCs, mostly from graft donor cells, taken 360 days after TCRalphabeta/CD19-depleted stem cell transplant. These receptors came from a male patient between 2 and 15 years old who had a stem cell transplant for acute lymphoblastic leukemia, so the T cells may come from the graft donor.

This chain joins TRBV20-1 and TRBJ2-7; D unresolved. V gave up 1 base and J gave up 0 bases, with 13 bases separating them. CDR1 is DFQATT and CDR2 is SNEGSKA in the germline V gene (reference sequence). CDR3 size: 15 residues. CDR3 coding DNA: TGCAGTGCTAGAGGGGGATGGTTCAGCTCCTACGAGCAGTACTTC. This gives the protein CSARGGWFSSYEQYF.

The chain has TRBV5-1 and TRBJ1-1, with D possibly matching TRBD1 (5 bases). CDR3 length: 13 amino acids. The V end was cut by 4 bases, the J end by 7 bases, with 14 bases between. The germline V gene has CDR1 SGHRS and CDR2 YFSETQ. The CDR3 DNA reads TGCGCCAGCAGCGTTTCCCGGGACGTTGAAGCTTTCTTT. Its translation: CASSVSRDVEAFF.

In its sample, this clonotype was seen many times. The V call is TRBV20-1, the J call TRBJ2-5; D is unresolved. The ends were cut back, 0 bases at V and 4 bases at J, with 9 bases in the middle. This CDR3 contains 13 residues. Germline V gene lookup returns CDR1 DFQATT and CDR2 SNEGSKA (reference sequence). The DNA of the CDR3 is TGCAGTGCTAGAGATCGGGCACCAGAGACCCAGTACTTC. Its protein product is CSARDRAPETQYF.

The table lists this clonotype with a few counts. The chain carries TRBV5-1 and TRBJ2-7, with TRBD1 matching 11 bases. J lost 3 bases, V lost 0 bases, and 5 bases had no gene match. Germline lookup yields CDR1 SGHRS and CDR2 YFSETQ. The CDR3 loop spans 16 amino acids. CDR3 nucleotide sequence: TGCGCCAGCAGCTTGGCGGGGACAGGGGGAGGCTACGAGCAGTACTTC. As protein: CASSLAGTGGGYEQYF.

This clonotype appeared many times. The rearrangement links TRBV30 to TRBJ2-5; D remains ambiguous. Trimming cost V 0 bases and J 5 bases, with 4 bases left between them. Per the germline V gene, CDR1 is GTSNPN and CDR2 is SVGIG (reference sequence). This CDR3 has 11 amino acids. The CDR3 sequence: CAWSVRETQYF. CDR3 in DNA: TGTGCCTGGAGTGTTAGGGAGACCCAGTACTTC. Supplemented by reference TRBV30 and TRBJ2-5, the full variable domain reads SQTIHQWPATLVQPVGSPLSLECTVEGTSNPNLYWYRQAAGRGLQLLFYSVGIGQISSEVPQNLSASRPQDRQFILSSKKLLLSDSGFYLCAWSVRETQYFGPGTRLLVL.

The rearrangement links TRBV18 to TRBJ2-7; no firm D call. The V end was cut by 5 bases, the J end by 4 bases, with 9 bases between. Germline V CDR1 and CDR2: KGHSH, LQKENI. CDR3 size: 12 residues. CDR3 loop: CASSSDLYEQYF. Written as DNA, the CDR3 is TGTGCCAGCTCATCAGACTTATACGAGCAGTACTTC.

As concerns this clonotype: Because the CDR3's place on the DNA is in doubt, the DNA is left out and the CDR3 is given as listed by TCRdb. The V call is TRBV28, the J call TRBJ2-2; the table's TRBD1 call for D was not verified on the DNA. The CDR3 spans 15 amino acids, including both terminal residues. Germline-derived CDR1 and CDR2 are MDHEN and SYDVKM. CDR3 residues: CASRTGYLTFGELFF.

The V call is TRBV5-6, the J call TRBJ2-2; D call uncertain. The CDR3 totals 13 residues. V lost 2 bases, J lost 6 bases, and 8 bases lay in between. The germline CDR1 and CDR2 sequences are SGHDT and YYEEEE. CDR3 sequence reads: CASSFFISGELFF. The CDR3 coding sequence is TGTGCCAGCAGCTTCTTTATCTCCGGGGAGCTGTTTTTT.

The rearrangement joins TRBV4-3 to TRBJ2-3, with 10 bases matching TRBD2. This CDR3 has 18 residues. Looked up from germline, CDR1 is LGHNA and CDR2 is YSLEER. J lost 4 bases, V lost 2 bases, and 12 bases had no gene match. Here the CDR3 DNA reads TGCGCCAGCAGCCAAAGAGGGGGACTAGCGAATATCCCAGATACGCAGTATTTT. Amino acid sequence: CASSQRGGLANIPDTQYF.

The J gene is TRBJ2-3, the V gene TRBV7-8; 7 nucleotides agree with TRBD2. This CDR3 is 16 amino acids long. Per the germline V gene, CDR1 is SGHVS and CDR2 is FQNEAQ. With 4 bases clipped from V and 2 bases from J, the junction kept 9 bases outside the gene matches. The CDR3 protein is CASSYGLVVITDTQYF. CDR3 coding DNA: TGTGCCAGCAGCTACGGACTAGTTGTTATCACAGATACGCAGTATTTT.

V and J are TRBV9 and TRBJ2-5; tentative D call: TRBD2 (6 bases). In germline, CDR1 is SGDLS, CDR2 YYNGEE. The CDR3 consists of 12 residues. V was shortened by 4 bases and J by 7 bases, with 11 bases between the two germline ends. CDR3 coding DNA: TGTGCCAGCAGCCCCCGGGGAGGGACCCAGTACTTC. The encoded protein is CASSPRGGTQYF.

The chain is built from TRBV6-5 and TRBJ2-1, with D perhaps matching TRBD1 or TRBD2 (5 bases each). From germline, CDR1 is MNHEY and CDR2 SVGAGI. This CDR3 contains 11 residues. Trimming cost V 4 bases and J 14 bases, with 12 bases left between them. CDR3 coding DNA: TGTGCCAGCAGTTTCCGGGACCTAGAGTTCTTC. It specifies CASSFRDLEFF.

This clonotype was detected a few times. The chain combines TRBV6-1 with TRBJ1-1; D remains ambiguous. Between the trimmed V and J ends, which lost 8 bases and 0 bases, there was a span of 10 bases. The CDR3 has 13 residues. Per germline, CDR1 MNHNS and CDR2 SASEGT. CDR3: CASESSLNTEAFF. CDR3 bases: TGTGCCAGCGAATCGTCCCTGAACACTGAAGCTTTCTTT.

Concerning this clonotype: The junction and the germline gene differ at one end; a read error may be behind it. The rearrangement joins TRBV10-3 to TRBJ1-2; 8 nucleotides line up with TRBD1. CDR1 is ENHRY and CDR2 is SYGVKD in the germline V gene. The CDR3 is made up of 12 amino acids. CDR3 sequence (DNA): TGTGCCATCGCAGGGACAGGCTATGGCCACACCTTC. It is translated as CAIAGTGYGHTF.

This clonotype has ten or more counts. The chain uses TRBV25-1 and TRBJ2-5, with D possibly matching TRBD1 (6 bases). The ends were cut back, 1 base at V and 4 bases at J, with 13 bases in the middle. This CDR3 comprises 15 residues. Germline V gene data show CDR1 as MGHDK and CDR2 as SYGVNS. This chain's CDR3 is CASSESMRGGETQYF. The CDR3 coding sequence is TGTGCCAGCAGTGAATCTATGCGAGGGGGAGAGACCCAGTACTTC.

The rearrangement uses TRBV15 and TRBJ2-3; tentatively, D is TRBD2 (5 bases). Germline CDR1 reads LNHNV; CDR2 reads YYDKDF (reference sequence). The length of the CDR3 is 16 residues. The V end was cut by 3 bases, the J end by 2 bases, with 15 bases between. This CDR3 reads CATSRAGGGLTDTQYF. In DNA, the CDR3 is TGTGCCACCAGCAGGGCAGGTGGCGGGCTCACAGATACGCAGTATTTT.

This clonotype was observed a few times. This clone may be a read error of a much larger clone one base away. The chain is built from TRBV7-2 and TRBJ2-2, with D uncertain. Germline CDR1 and CDR2: SGHTA and FQGNSA. Trimming took 5 bases from V and 3 from J, leaving 4 bases between them. This CDR3 is built from 12 residues. The CDR3 is CASSPYTGELFF. The DNA for the CDR3 is TGTGCCAGCAGCCCTTACACCGGGGAGCTGTTTTTT.

A few counts support this clonotype. V and J are TRBV7-9 and TRBJ2-2; D gene ambiguous. CDR1 is SEHNR and CDR2 is FQNEAQ in the germline V gene (reference sequence). The germline V and J ends were trimmed by 5 bases and 0 bases, with 16 bases remaining between them. The CDR3 contains 17 residues. The chain's CDR3 is CASSRSVQRSNTGELFF. CDR3 nucleotides: TGTGCCAGCAGCCGAAGTGTCCAGCGCTCGAACACCGGGGAGCTGTTTTTT. Based on the CDR3 plus reference TRBV7-9 and TRBJ2-2, the full variable domain is DTGVSQNPRHKITKRGQNVTFRCDPISEHNRLYWYRQTLGQGPEFLTYFQNEAQLEKSRLLSDRFSAERPKGSFSTLEIQRTEQGDSAMYLCASSRSVQRSNTGELFFGEGSRLTVL.

This clonotype was recorded a few times. The V gene is TRBV5-1, the J gene TRBJ2-7, with D perhaps matching TRBD1 (5 bases). Germline CDR1 SGHRS, CDR2 YFSETQ. The CDR3 length is 14 residues. V lost 0 bases, J lost 2 bases, and 9 bases lay in between. The CDR3 nucleotides are TGCGCCAGCAGCTTGGACAGGCCGCCCTACGAGCAGTACTTC. It is translated as CASSLDRPPYEQYF.

This sequence joins TRBV15 and TRBJ1-6; 7 bases map to TRBD1. Germline trimming cut 4 bases from V and 8 bases from J; bases unmatched to any gene: 5. Looked up from germline, CDR1 is LNHNV and CDR2 is YYDKDF (reference sequence). The CDR3 is 14 amino acids. The CDR3 DNA follows: TGTGCCACCAGCATAGGACAGGCTGATTCACCCCTCCACTTT. Encoded protein: CATSIGQADSPLHF.

The V call is TRBV7-3, the J call TRBJ2-3; no clear D. Looked up from germline, CDR1 is SGHTA and CDR2 is FQGTGA. Trimming stripped 5 bases from V and 2 bases from J, with 8 bases between. This CDR3 has 13 amino acids. The CDR3 loop is CASSGLDTDTQYF. The CDR3 DNA follows: TGTGCCAGCAGCGGGCTCGACACAGATACGCAGTATTTT.

This sequence joins TRBV7-9 and TRBJ2-3, with 8 positions matching TRBD1. V lost 8 bases to trimming and J lost 3 bases; unmatched junction nucleotides: 7. Germline lookup yields CDR1 SEHNR and CDR2 FQNEAQ (reference sequence). This CDR3 has 14 amino acids. Here the CDR3 DNA reads TGTGCCAGCTCCGGACAGGGTGGGACAGATACGCAGTATTTT. It specifies CASSGQGGTDTQYF.

This clonotype has at least ten counts. The V call is TRBV12-3 or TRBV12-4, the J call TRBJ2-7; possible D gene TRBD1, 5 bases. The CDR3 is made up of 14 amino acids. V shed 2 bases and J shed 2 bases, with 10 bases lying between them. The CDR3 here is CASSLRRVPYEQYF. CDR3 coding DNA: TGTGCCAGCAGTTTACGCAGGGTCCCCTACGAGCAGTACTTC.

This chain connects TRBV4-1 to TRBJ2-1; D call uncertain. The CDR3 is 14 amino acids. Trimming shortened V by 1 base and J by 7 bases, and 11 bases separated the two germline ends. Germline CDR1 MGHRA, CDR2 YSYEKL. DNA of the CDR3: TGCGCCAGCAGCCAAGGGTCTCAATGGAATGAGCAGTTCTTC. Translated, it gives CASSQGSQWNEQFF.

The chain employs TRBV11-2 and TRBJ2-2; D gene unclear. CDR3 length: 13 amino acids. CDR1 and CDR2 (germline): SGHAT, FQNNGV. Trimming cost V 5 bases and J 7 bases, with 11 bases left between them. The CDR3: CASSPPGFGELFF. In DNA, the CDR3 is TGTGCCAGCAGCCCCCCGGGTTTCGGGGAGCTGTTTTTT.

This rearrangement joins TRBV4-3 to TRBJ2-2; D possibly corresponds to TRBD1 (6 bases). The germline CDR1 and CDR2 sequences are LGHNA and YSLEER. The CDR3 covers 16 residues. Trimming left V 1 base short and J 4 bases short, with 13 bases between. CDR3 loop: CASSQVGAERTGELFF. DNA for the CDR3: TGCGCCAGCAGCCAAGTGGGGGCGGAGCGCACCGGGGAGCTGTTTTTT.

The sample holds a few counts of this clonotype. The genes are TRBV6-1 and TRBJ2-1; TRBD2 matches 8 bases. This CDR3 contains 17 residues. Germline-derived CDR1 and CDR2 are MNHNS and SASEGT. Germline trimming cut 6 bases from V and 6 bases from J; bases unmatched to any gene: 16. Written as DNA, the CDR3 is TGTGCCAGCAGATCCTATCCGAGCGGGAGTACCGGCAATGAGCAGTTCTTC. Translated: CASRSYPSGSTGNEQFF.